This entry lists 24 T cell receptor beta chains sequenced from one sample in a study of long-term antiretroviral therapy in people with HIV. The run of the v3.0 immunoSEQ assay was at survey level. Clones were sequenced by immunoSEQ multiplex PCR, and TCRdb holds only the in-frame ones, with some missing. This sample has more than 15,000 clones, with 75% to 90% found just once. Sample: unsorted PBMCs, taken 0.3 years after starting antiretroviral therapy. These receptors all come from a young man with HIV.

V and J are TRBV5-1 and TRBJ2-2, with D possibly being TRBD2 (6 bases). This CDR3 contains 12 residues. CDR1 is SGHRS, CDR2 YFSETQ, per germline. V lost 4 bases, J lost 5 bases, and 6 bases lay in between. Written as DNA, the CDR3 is TGCGCCAGCAGCCGGGAGACCGGGGAGCTGTTTTTT. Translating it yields CASSRETGELFF.

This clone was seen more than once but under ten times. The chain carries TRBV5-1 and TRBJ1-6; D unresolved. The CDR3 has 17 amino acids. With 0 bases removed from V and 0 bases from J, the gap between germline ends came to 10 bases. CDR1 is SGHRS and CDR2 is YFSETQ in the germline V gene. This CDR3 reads CASSLGPDFSYNSPLHF. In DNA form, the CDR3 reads TGCGCCAGCAGCTTGGGCCCGGACTTCTCCTATAATTCACCCCTCCACTTT. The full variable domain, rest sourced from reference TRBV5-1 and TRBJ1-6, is KAGVTQTPRYLIKTRGQQVTLSCSPISGHRSVSWYQQTPGQGLQFLFEYFSETQRNKGNFPGRFSGRQFSNSRSEMNVSTLELGDSALYLCASSLGPDFSYNSPLHFGNGTRLTVT.

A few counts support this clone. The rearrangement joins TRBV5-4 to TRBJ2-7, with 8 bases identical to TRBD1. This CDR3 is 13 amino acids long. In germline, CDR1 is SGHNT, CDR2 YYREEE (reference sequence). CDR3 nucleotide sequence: TGTGCCAGCAGCCTTGACTTGGGGGGACAGGTAAAGGTC. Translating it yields CASSLDLGGQVKV.

The chain's CDR3 is CASSHQGLPGANVLTF. CDR3 nucleotides: TGTGCCAGCAGCCATCAGGGGTTACCTGGGGCCAACGTCCTGACTTTC. This chain connects TRBV14 to TRBJ2-6; D possibly corresponds to TRBD1 (6 bases). Per the germline V gene, CDR1 is SGHDN and CDR2 is FVKESK. With 3 bases removed from V and 2 bases from J, the gap between germline ends came to 11 bases. There are 16 residues in the CDR3.

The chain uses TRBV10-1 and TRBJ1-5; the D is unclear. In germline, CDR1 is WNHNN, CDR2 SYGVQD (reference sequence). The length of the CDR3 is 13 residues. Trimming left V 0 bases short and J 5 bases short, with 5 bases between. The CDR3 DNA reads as TGCGCCAGCAGTGAGTCTGGGGATCAGCCCCAGCATTTT. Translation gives CASSESGDQPQHF.

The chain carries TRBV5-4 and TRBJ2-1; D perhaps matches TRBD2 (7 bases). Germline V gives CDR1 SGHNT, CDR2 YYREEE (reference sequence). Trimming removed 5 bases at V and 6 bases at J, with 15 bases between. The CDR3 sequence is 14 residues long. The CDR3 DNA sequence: TGTGCCAGCAGTATATACAGGGAGGGCAATGAGCAGTTCTTC. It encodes CASSIYREGNEQFF.

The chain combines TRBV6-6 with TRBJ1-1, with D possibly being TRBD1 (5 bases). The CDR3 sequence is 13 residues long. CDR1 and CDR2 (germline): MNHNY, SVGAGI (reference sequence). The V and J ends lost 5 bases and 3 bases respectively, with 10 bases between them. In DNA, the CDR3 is TGTGCCAGCAGTCGGGGGTTTGACACTGAAGCTTTCTTT. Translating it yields CASSRGFDTEAFF.

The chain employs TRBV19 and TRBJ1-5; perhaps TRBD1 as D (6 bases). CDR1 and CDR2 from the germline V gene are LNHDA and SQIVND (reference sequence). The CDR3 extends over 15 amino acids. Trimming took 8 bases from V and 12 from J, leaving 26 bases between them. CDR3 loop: CASSWIGNSQGGQHF. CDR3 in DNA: TGTGCCAGTTCCTGGATTGGTAACAGCCAAGGGGGCCAGCATTTT.

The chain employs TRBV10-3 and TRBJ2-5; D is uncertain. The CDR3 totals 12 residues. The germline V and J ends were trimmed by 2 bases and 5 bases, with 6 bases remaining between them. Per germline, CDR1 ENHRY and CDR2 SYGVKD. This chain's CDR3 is CAISEVRETQYF. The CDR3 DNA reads TGTGCCATCAGTGAGGTCAGGGAGACCCAGTACTTC.

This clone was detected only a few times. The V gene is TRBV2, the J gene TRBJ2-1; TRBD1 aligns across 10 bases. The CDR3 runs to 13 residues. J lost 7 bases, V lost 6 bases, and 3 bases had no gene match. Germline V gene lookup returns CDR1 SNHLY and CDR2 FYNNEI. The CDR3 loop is CASRDRGLNEQFF. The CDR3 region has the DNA TGTGCCAGCAGAGACAGGGGGCTAAATGAGCAGTTCTTC.

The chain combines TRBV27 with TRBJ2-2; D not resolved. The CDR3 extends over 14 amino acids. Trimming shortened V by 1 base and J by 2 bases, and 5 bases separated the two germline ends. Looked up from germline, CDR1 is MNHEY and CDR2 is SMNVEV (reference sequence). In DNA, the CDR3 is TGTGCCAGCAGTTTATTGAGAAACACCGGGGAGCTGTTTTTT. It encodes CASSLLRNTGELFF.

The CDR3 spells CASSLLPWDSYGYTF. CDR3 sequence (DNA): TGTGCCAGCAGTTTATTACCGTGGGACAGCTATGGCTACACCTTC. This chain joins TRBV27 and TRBJ1-2, with 7 bases fitting TRBD1. V was pared by 1 base and J by 4 bases, with 6 bases of the junction left unmatched. Germline V lookup: CDR1 MNHEY, CDR2 SMNVEV (reference sequence). The CDR3 is 15 residues long.

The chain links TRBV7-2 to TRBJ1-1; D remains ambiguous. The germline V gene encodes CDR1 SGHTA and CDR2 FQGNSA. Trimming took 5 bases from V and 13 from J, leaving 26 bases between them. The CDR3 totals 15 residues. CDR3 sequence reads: CASSLRPSLNEKGFF. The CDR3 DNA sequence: TGTGCCAGCAGCCTAAGACCGAGTCTGAACGAAAAGGGTTTCTTT.

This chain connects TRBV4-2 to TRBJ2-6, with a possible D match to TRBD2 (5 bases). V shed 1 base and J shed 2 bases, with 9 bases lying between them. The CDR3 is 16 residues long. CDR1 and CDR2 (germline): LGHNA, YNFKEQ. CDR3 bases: TGTGCCAGCAGCCAAGTAGTCGGGGCTGGGGCCAACGTCCTGACTTTC. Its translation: CASSQVVGAGANVLTF.

This CDR3 is CASKETNEQFF. The CDR3 bases are TGTGCCAGCAAAGAGACGAATGAGCAGTTCTTC. The chain recombines TRBV25-1 with TRBJ2-1; no clear D. Germline CDR1 MGHDK, CDR2 SYGVNS. The CDR3 contains 11 residues. V lost 7 bases to trimming and J lost 7 bases, with 8 bases between them.

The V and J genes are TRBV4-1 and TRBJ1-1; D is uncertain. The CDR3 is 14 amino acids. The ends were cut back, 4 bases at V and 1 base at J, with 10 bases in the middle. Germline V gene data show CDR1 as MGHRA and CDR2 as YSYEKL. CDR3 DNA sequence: TGCGCCAGCAGCCCCCCGTACGGGAACACTGAAGCTTTCTTT. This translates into CASSPPYGNTEAFF.

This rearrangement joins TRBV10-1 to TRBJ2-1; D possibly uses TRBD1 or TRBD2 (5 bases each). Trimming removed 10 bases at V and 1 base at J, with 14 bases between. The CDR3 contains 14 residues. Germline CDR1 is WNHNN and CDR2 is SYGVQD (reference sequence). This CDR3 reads CANSWGPSYNEQFF. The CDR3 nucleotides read TGCGCCAACAGCTGGGGACCTTCCTACAATGAGCAGTTCTTC.

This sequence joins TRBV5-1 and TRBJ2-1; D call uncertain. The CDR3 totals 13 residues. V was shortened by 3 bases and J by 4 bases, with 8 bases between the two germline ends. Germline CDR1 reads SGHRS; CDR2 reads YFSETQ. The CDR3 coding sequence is TGCGCCAGCAGCTCGGACGGATACAATGAGCAGTTCTTC. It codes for CASSSDGYNEQFF.

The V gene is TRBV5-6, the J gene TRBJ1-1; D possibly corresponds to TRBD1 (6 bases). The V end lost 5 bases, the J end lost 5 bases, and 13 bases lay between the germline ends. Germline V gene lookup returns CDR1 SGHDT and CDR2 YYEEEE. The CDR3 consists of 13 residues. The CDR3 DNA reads TGTGCCAGCAGGTTGATCAGGGGTACTGAAGCTTTCTTT. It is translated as CASRLIRGTEAFF.

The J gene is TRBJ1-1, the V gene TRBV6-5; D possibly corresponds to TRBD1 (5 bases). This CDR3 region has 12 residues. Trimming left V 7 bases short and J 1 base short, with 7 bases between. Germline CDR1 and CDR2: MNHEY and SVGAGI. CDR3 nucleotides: TGTGCCAGCACCGACAGGAACACTGAAGCTTTCTTT. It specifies CASTDRNTEAFF.

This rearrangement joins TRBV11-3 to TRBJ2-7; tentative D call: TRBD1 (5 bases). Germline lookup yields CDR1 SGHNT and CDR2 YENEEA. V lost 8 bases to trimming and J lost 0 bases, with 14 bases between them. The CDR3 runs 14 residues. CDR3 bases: TGTGCCAGCCCCCGACAGATCCACTCCTACGAGCAGTACGTC. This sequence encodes CASPRQIHSYEQYV.

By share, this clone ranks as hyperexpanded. CDR3 sequence reads: CASSGGTAHEAFF. CDR3 sequence (DNA): TGTGCCAGCAGTGGCGGGACAGCTCATGAAGCTTTCTTT. The chain links TRBV6-1 to TRBJ1-1; the match to TRBD1 covers 7 bases. This CDR3 spans 13 amino acids. CDR1 and CDR2 from the germline V gene are MNHNS and SASEGT. The J segment lost 7 bases and the V segment lost 4 bases, leaving 6 bases of the junction unmatched.

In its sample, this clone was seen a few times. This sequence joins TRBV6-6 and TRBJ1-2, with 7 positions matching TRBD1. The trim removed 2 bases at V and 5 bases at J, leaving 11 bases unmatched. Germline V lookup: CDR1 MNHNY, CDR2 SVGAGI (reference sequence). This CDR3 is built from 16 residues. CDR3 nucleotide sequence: TGTGCCAGCAGTTACCCCCTTGACAGGGCGGAGTATGGCTACACCTTC. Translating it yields CASSYPLDRAEYGYTF.

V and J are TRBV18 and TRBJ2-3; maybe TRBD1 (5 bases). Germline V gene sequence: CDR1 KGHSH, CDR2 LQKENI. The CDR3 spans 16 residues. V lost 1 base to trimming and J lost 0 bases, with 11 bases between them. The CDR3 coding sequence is TGTGCCAGCTCACCACGGGGCACAGGTAGCACAGATACGCAGTATTTT. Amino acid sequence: CASSPRGTGSTDTQYF. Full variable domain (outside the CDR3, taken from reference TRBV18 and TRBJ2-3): NAGVMQNPRHLVRRRGQEARLRCSPMKGHSHVYWYRQLPEEGLKFMVYLQKENIIDESGMPKERFSAEFPKEGPSILRIQQVVRGDSAAYFCASSPRGTGSTDTQYFGPGTRLTVL.